The source of this TCR beta chain is a study of blood T cells in healthy people across ages. The second PCR ran about 6 to 12 cycles with a sample-barcoded 5' primer and J-beta primers. MiXCR, applied by TCRdb to the 5' RACE reads, yields one record per CDR3 protein. The table lists about 640,000 distinct CDR3 sequences, approximately 30% of them singletons. V gave up 0 bases and J gave up 13 bases, with 13 bases separating them. Germline V lookup: CDR1 SEHNR, CDR2 FQNEAQ (reference sequence). The CDR3 contains 13 residues. Concerning this clonotype: Antigen: not known.

General study findings and limits: Percentage of naive T cells showed a strong correlation with TCR beta diversity.

The source of this sequence is an elderly woman in good health. This chain connects TRBV7-9 to TRBJ2-4; D gene ambiguous. The sequenced sample was blood. CDR3 sequence: CASSLAVVRIQYF. For the CDR3, the DNA is TGTGCCAGCAGCTTAGCGGTTGTGAGAATCCAGTACTTC.